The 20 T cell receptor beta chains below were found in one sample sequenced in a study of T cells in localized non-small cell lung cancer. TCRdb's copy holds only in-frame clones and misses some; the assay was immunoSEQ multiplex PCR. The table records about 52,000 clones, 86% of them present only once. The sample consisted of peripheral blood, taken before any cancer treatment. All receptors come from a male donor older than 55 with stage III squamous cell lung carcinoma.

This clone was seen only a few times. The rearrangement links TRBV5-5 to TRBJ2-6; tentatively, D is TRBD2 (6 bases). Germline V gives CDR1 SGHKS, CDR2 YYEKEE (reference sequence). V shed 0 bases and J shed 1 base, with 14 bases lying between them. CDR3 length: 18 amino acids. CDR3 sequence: CASSLVGRGESGANVLTF. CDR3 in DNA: TGTGCCAGCAGCTTGGTTGGGCGGGGTGAGTCTGGGGCCAACGTCCTGACTTTC.

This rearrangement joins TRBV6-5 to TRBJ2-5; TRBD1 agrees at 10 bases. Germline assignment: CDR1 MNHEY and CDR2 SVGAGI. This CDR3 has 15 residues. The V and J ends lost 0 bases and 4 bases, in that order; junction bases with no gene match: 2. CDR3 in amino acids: CASSYSGDRGETQYF. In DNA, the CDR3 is TGTGCCAGCAGTTACTCCGGGGACAGGGGAGAGACCCAGTACTTC.

CDR3 protein: CASRKALPSSLNTEAFF. Here the CDR3 DNA reads TGTGCCAGTAGGAAAGCCCTCCCCTCCAGTCTGAACACTGAAGCTTTCTTT. The chain carries TRBV19 and TRBJ1-1; D is unresolved. Germline values: CDR1 LNHDA, CDR2 SQIVND (reference sequence). The CDR3 extends over 17 amino acids. Trimming removed 6 bases at V and 0 bases at J, with 20 bases between.

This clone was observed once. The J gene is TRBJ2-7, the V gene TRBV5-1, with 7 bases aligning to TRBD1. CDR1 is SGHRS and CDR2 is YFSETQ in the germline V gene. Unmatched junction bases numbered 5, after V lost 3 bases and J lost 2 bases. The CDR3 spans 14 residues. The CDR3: CASSWAQGPYEQYF. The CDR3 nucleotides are TGCGCCAGCAGCTGGGCACAGGGGCCCTACGAGCAGTACTTC.

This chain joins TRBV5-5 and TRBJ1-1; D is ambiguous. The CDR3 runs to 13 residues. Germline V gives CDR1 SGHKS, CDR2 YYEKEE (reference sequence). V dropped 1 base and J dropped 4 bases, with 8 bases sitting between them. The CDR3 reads CASSLPAATEAFF. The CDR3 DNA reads TGTGCCAGCAGCTTGCCAGCTGCCACTGAAGCTTTCTTT.

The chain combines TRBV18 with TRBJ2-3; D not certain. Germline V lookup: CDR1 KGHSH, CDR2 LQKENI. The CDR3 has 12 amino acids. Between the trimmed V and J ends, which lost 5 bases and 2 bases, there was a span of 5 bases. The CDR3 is CASSVYTDTQYF. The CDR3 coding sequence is TGTGCCAGCTCAGTCTACACAGATACGCAGTATTTT.

Here the CDR3 DNA reads TGCGCCAGCAGCTTCCAGGGACTAGCGGGAGAGGCGCAGTACTTC. It yields the protein CASSFQGLAGEAQYF. The V and J genes are TRBV5-1 and TRBJ2-7; 14 positions agree with TRBD2. The germline V gene has CDR1 SGHRS and CDR2 YFSETQ. The CDR3 sequence is 15 residues long. The V gene end was trimmed by 2 bases and the J gene end by 9 bases; junction bases not matched to a gene: 7.

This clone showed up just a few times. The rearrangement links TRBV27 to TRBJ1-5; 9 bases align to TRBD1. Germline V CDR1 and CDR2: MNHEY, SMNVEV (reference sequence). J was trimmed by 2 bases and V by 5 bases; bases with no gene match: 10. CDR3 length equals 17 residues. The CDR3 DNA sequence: TGTGCCAGCAGTCCCACCCGAAGGACAGGGGGCAATCAGCCCCAGCATTTT. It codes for CASSPTRRTGGNQPQHF.

The CDR3 sequence: CASRRGQGVKNTQYF. In DNA form, the CDR3 reads TGTGCCAGCAGACGAGGACAGGGAGTTAAGAATACGCAGTATTTT. The chain uses TRBV6-6 and TRBJ2-3; 8 nucleotides align to TRBD1. The V and J ends lost 6 bases and 7 bases, in that order; junction bases with no gene match: 12. The CDR3 totals 15 residues. Germline V gives CDR1 MNHNY, CDR2 SVGAGI (reference sequence).

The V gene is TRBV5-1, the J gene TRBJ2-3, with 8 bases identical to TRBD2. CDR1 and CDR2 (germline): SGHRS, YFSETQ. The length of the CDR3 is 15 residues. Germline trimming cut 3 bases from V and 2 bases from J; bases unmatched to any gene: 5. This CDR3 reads CASSSAGALTDTQYF. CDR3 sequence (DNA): TGCGCCAGCAGCTCAGCGGGGGCCCTCACAGATACGCAGTATTTT.

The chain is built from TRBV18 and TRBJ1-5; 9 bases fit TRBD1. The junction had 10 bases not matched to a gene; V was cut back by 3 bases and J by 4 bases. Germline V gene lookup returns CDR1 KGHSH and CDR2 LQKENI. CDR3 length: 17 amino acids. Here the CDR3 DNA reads TGTGCCAGCTCACCGCTCAGGACAGGGGCATTGAATCAGCCCCAGCATTTT. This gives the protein CASSPLRTGALNQPQHF.

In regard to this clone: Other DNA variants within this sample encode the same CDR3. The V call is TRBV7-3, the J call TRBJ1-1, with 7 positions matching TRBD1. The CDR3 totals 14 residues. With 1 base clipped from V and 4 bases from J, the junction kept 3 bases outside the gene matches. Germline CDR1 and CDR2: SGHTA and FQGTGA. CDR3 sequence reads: CASSLNAGGTEAFF. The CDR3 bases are TGTGCCAGCAGCTTAAACGCAGGGGGCACTGAAGCTTTCTTT.

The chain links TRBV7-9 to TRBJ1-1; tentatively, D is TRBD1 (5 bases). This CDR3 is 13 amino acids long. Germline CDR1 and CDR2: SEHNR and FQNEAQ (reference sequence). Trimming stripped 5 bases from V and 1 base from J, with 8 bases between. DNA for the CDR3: TGTGCCAGCAGCAGACAGCCGAACACTGAAGCTTTCTTT. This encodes CASSRQPNTEAFF.

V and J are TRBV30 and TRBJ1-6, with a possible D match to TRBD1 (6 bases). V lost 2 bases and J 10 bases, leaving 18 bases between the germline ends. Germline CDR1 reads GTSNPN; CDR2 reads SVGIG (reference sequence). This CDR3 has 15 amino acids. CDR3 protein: CAWSRISRGTSPLHF. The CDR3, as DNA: TGTGCCTGGAGTAGGATTAGTAGAGGGACATCACCCCTCCACTTT.

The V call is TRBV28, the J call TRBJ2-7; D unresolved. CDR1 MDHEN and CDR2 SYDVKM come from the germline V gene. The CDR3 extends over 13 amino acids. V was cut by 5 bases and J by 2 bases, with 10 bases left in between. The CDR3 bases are TGTGCCAGCAGTGCCTTGTCCCCCTACGAGCAGTACTTC. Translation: CASSALSPYEQYF.

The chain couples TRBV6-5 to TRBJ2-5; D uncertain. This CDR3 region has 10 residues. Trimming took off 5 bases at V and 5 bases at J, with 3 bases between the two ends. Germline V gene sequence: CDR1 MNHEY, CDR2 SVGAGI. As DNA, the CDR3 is TGTGCCAGCAGTCGGGAGACCCAGTACTTC. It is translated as CASSRETQYF.

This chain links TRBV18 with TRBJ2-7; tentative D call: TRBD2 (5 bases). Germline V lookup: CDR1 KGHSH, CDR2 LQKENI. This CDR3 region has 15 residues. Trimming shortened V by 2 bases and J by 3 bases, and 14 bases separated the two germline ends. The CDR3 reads CASSPGRGVGYEQYF. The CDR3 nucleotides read TGTGCCAGCTCACCAGGTCGGGGAGTCGGCTACGAGCAGTACTTC.

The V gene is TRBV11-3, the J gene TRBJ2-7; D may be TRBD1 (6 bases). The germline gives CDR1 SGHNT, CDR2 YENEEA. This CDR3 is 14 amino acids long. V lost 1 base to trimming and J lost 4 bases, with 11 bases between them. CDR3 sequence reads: CASSLGRGNYEQYF. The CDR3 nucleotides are TGTGCCAGCAGCTTAGGCAGGGGAAATTACGAGCAGTACTTC. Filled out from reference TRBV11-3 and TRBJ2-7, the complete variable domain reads EAGVVQSPRYKIIEKKQPVAFWCNPISGHNTLYWYLQNLGQGPELLIRYENEEAVDDSQLPKDRFSAERLKGVDSTLKIQPAELGDSAVYLCASSLGRGNYEQYFGPGTRLTVT.

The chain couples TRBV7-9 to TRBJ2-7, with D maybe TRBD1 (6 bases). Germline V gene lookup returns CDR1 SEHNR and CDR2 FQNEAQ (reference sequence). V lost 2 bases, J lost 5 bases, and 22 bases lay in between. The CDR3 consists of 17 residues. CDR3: CASSLSGVGAIDHEQYF. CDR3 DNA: TGTGCCAGCAGCTTATCAGGGGTCGGGGCCATCGACCACGAGCAGTACTTC.

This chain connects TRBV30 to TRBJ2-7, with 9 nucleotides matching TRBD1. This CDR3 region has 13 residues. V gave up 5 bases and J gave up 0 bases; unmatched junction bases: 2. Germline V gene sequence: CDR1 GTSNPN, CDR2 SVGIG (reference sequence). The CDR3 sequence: CAWGTGSSYEQYF. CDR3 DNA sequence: TGTGCCTGGGGGACAGGGAGCTCCTACGAGCAGTACTTC.